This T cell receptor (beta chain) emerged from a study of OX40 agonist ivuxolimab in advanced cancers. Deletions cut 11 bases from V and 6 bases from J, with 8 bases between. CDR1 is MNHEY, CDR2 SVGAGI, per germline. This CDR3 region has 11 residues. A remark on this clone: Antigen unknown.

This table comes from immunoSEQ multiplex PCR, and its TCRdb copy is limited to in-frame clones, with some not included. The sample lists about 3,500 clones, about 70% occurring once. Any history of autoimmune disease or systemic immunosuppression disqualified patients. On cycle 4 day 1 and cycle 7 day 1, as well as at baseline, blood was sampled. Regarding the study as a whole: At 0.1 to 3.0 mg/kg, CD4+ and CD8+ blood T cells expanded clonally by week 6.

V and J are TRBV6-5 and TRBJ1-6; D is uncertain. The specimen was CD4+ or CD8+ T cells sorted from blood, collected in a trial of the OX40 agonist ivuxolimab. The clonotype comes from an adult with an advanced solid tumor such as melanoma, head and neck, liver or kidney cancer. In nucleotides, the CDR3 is TGTGCCGTCGGTAGTAATTCACCCCTCCACTTT. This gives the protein CAVGSNSPLHF.